The rows below give T cell receptor beta chains drawn from one sample of a study of T cells in Graves' hyperthyroidism and ophthalmopathy. TCRdb re-called the multiplex PCR reads with MiXCR, one entry per CDR3 protein. The table records more than 550,000 distinct CDR3 sequences, about 45% of them present only once. Sequenced input: peripheral blood or thyroid tissue (not recorded which). These TCRs come from an adult man with Graves' disease, either hyperthyroidism or ophthalmopathy (not recorded which). CDR3s include the opening cysteine and the closing phenylalanine or tryptophan. A D gene is named only where the DNA matches it firmly. Where a row states a size, it is once, few, many or the class of an expanded clone; other rows omit it.

TRBJ2-7 TRBV2 . . CASTTGQGDYEQYF TGTGCCAGCACTACCGGACAAGGAGACTACGAGCAGTACTTC
TRBJ2-7 TRBV2 TRBD1 . CASSEAGTVLVQYF TGTGCCAGCAGTGAAGCGGGGACAGTCCTGGTTCAGTACTTC
TRBJ2-5 TRBV20-1 . . CSARLGEASEETQYF TGCAGTGCTAGACTTGGGGAGGCTTCCGAAGAGACCCAGTACTTC
TRBJ1-6 TRBV11-1 . . CASSFLVTTGRNSPLHF TGTGCCAGCAGTTTCCTTGTCACGACAGGACGGAATTCACCCCTCCACTTT
TRBJ1-5 TRBV19 . . CASSIVGPRPGASNQPQHF TGTGCCAGTAGTATAGTAGGACCCAGGCCGGGGGCTAGCAATCAGCCCCAGCATTTT
TRBJ1-2 TRBV25-1 . many CASSDGGAHGYTF TGTGCCAGCAGTGACGGGGGGGCGCATGGCTACACCTTC
TRBJ1-5 TRBV6-5 . few CASSSQGYSNQPQHF TGTGCCAGCAGTTCTCAGGGTTATAGCAATCAGCCCCAGCATTTT
TRBJ1-5 TRBV25-1 . . CASSARDWQGFSNQPQHF TGTGCCAGCAGTGCTAGAGATTGGCAGGGGTTTAGCAATCAGCCCCAGCATTTT
TRBJ1-6 TRBV6-1 . . CASSETGINNSPLHF TGTGCCAGCAGTGAAACCGGGATCAATAATTCACCCCTCCACTTT
TRBJ2-7 TRBV7-9 . . CASSRAGSPYEQYF TGTGCCAGCAGCCGCGCGGGGTCCCCCTACGAGCAGTACTTC
TRBJ1-2 TRBV6-6 TRBD1 . CASSPAGTDGYTF TGTGCCAGCAGCCCCGCCGGGACAGATGGCTACACCTTC
TRBJ2-2 TRBV10-3 . . CATAAHGTGELFF TGTGCCACCGCTGCACATGGGACCGGGGAGCTGTTTTTT
TRBJ1-2 TRBV6-5 TRBD1 many CASSDTGGYGYTF TGTGCCAGCAGCGACACAGGGGGCTATGGCTACACCTTC
TRBJ2-2 TRBV7-9 TRBD2 few CASSPTGLAGFTGELFF TGTGCCAGCAGCCCCACCGGACTAGCGGGATTTACCGGGGAGCTGTTTTTT
TRBJ1-1 TRBV20-1 . . CSARGAREDTEAFF TGCAGTGCTAGGGGTGCTCGGGAGGACACTGAAGCTTTCTTT
TRBJ1-5 TRBV12-3/TRBV12-4 . many CASPEQHNQPQHF TGTGCCAGCCCGGAACAGCACAATCAGCCCCAGCATTTT
TRBJ1-1 TRBV5-1 . few CASNQGRATEAFF TGCGCCAGCAACCAAGGACGGGCGACTGAAGCTTTCTTT
TRBJ1-1 TRBV2 TRBD1 once CASSLETGGTSAFF TGTGCCAGCAGTTTGGAGACAGGGGGCACGAGTGCTTTCTTT
TRBJ1-2 TRBV24-1 . few CASSAQGDGYTF TGTGCCAGCTCAGCACAAGGGGACGGCTACACCTTC
TRBJ2-7 TRBV6-5 . . CASSYSGATYEQYF TGTGCCAGCAGTTACTCAGGGGCTACCTACGAGCAGTACTTC
TRBJ1-1 TRBV19 . few CASSIGDGVNTEAFF TGTGCCAGTAGTATAGGGGACGGAGTGAACACTGAAGCTTTCTTT
TRBJ2-5 TRBV5-8 . . CASSFSGLAETQYF TGTGCCAGCAGTTTTTCGGGGCTCGCAGAGACCCAGTACTTC
TRBJ2-7 TRBV29-1 . . CSSEGLWDEQYF TGCAGCAGTGAAGGATTGTGGGACGAGCAGTACTTC
TRBJ2-7 TRBV20-1 . . CSARVQDYEQYF TGCAGTGCTAGAGTACAGGACTACGAGCAGTACTTC
TRBJ1-5 TRBV7-9 . few CASSLTGPSNQPQHF TGTGCCAGCAGCTTGACAGGTCCCAGCAATCAGCCCCAGCATTTT
TRBJ1-4 TRBV7-6 TRBD1 . CASSLAFGTGEYEKLFF TGTGCCAGCAGCTTAGCTTTTGGGACAGGGGAATATGAAAAACTGTTTTTT
TRBJ1-5 TRBV5-5 . once CASRSSGAQPQHF TGTGCCAGCAGATCCTCCGGGGCACAGCCCCAGCATTTT
TRBJ2-7 TRBV28 . . CASSWEGAAEQYF TGTGCCAGCAGTTGGGAGGGGGCCGCCGAGCAGTACTTC
TRBJ1-4 TRBV6-1 . once CASSYWRQFEKLFF TGTGCCAGCAGTTACTGGAGGCAGTTTGAAAAACTGTTTTTT
TRBJ1-6 TRBV15 TRBD1 few CATSRGGQGLSSYNSPLHF TGTGCCACCAGCAGAGGGGGACAGGGTCTGAGCTCCTATAATTCACCCCTCCACTTT
TRBJ1-2 TRBV7-8 . few CASSFGAANYGYTF TGTGCCAGCAGCTTCGGGGCAGCTAACTATGGCTACACCTTC
TRBJ1-1 TRBV10-3 . many CAISDPNTEAFF TGTGCCATCTCGGACCCCAACACTGAAGCTTTCTTT
TRBJ2-7 TRBV20-1 TRBD2 . CSASLLAGARYEQYF TGCAGTGCTAGTCTGCTAGCGGGAGCAAGGTACGAGCAGTACTTC
TRBJ2-7 TRBV29-1 TRBD1 . CSSLGQVYEQYF TGCAGCAGCTTAGGACAGGTCTACGAGCAGTACTTC
TRBJ1-6 TRBV20-1 TRBD1 few CSARFTGGGSPLHF TGCAGTGCTAGATTCACAGGGGGCGGATCACCCCTCCACTTT
TRBJ2-6 TRBV25-1 TRBD1 few CASSVTGGKSSGANVLTF TGTGCCAGCAGCGTTACAGGGGGCAAGAGCTCTGGGGCCAACGTCCTGACTTTC
TRBJ1-5 TRBV29-1 . few CSVGGGGGNQPQHF TGCAGCGTTGGGGGGGGAGGAGGCAATCAGCCCCAGCATTTT
TRBJ1-5 TRBV4-1 . many CASSQDSNQPQHF TGTGCCAGCAGTCAGGATAGCAATCAGCCCCAGCATTTT
TRBJ2-5 TRBV6-5 . few CASSPHHQETQYF TGTGCCAGCAGTCCCCACCACCAAGAGACCCAGTACTTC
TRBJ2-7 TRBV2 . . CASPRDGTYEQYF TGTGCCAGCCCACGGGACGGGACCTACGAGCAGTACTTC
TRBJ2-2 TRBV7-2 . few CASSLTGSNTGELFF TGTGCCAGCAGCCTAACAGGGTCGAACACCGGGGAGCTGTTTTTT
TRBJ2-7 TRBV9 TRBD1 . CASNGNRGFYEQYF TGTGCCAGCAACGGAAACAGGGGTTTTTACGAGCAGTACTTC
TRBJ1-5 TRBV6-5 TRBD1 . CASSRAGQAPQHF TGTGCCAGCAGCCGTGCCGGACAGGCTCCCCAGCATTTT
TRBJ1-5 TRBV20-1 . many CSASTGYSNQPQHF TGCAGTGCTAGTACAGGGTATAGCAATCAGCCCCAGCATTTT
TRBJ1-1 TRBV9 TRBD1 . CASSQAGTENTEAFF TGCGCCAGCAGCCAAGCCGGGACAGAGAACACTGAAGCTTTCTTT
TRBJ1-4 TRBV15 . . CATSRDRHNEKLFF TGTGCCACCAGCAGAGACAGACATAATGAAAAACTGTTTTTT
TRBJ1-4 TRBV20-1 . many CSAIPGGEEKLFF TGCAGTGCTATCCCTGGGGGGGAGGAAAAACTGTTTTTT
TRBJ1-5 TRBV24-1 . . CATGDLSTEYSNQPQHF TGTGCCACCGGTGATTTAAGCACCGAGTATAGCAATCAGCCCCAGCATTTT
TRBJ2-7 TRBV20-1 TRBD2 . CSAREGLANTYEQYF TGCAGTGCTAGAGAGGGACTAGCGAACACCTACGAGCAGTACTTC